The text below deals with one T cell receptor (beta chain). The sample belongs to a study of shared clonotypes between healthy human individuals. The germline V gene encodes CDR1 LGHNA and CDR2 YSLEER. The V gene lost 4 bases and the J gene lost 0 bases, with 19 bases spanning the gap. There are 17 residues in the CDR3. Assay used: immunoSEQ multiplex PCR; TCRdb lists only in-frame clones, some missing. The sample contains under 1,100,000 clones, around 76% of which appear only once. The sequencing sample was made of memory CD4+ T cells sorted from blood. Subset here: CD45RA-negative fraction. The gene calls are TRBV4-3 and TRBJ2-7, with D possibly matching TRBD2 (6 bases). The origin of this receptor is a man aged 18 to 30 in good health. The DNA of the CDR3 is TGCGCCAGCAGCCCCGGGACTGCTATTCCCAGCTCCTACGAGCAGTACTTC. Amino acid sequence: CASSPGTAIPSSYEQYF.